The 21 T cell receptor beta chains presented below share a single source sample, sequenced in a study of blood T cell repertoires in COVID-19 (dated by TCRdb to about 2020). The library was made by the immunoSEQ multiplex PCR assay. What TCRdb holds here is the immuneACCESS table cut down to in-frame rearrangements. Part of the clones is not present; checked against another copy, under half of the missing clones reflect an unresolved V gene, and the others are unexplained. The sample data list roughly 230,000 clones, and 80% to 95% of these were observed just once. The top ten hold 0.8% to 0.95% of the sample. The sample comprised peripheral blood. The origin of the receptors is a man under 40 with COVID-19, enrolled during active disease.

This rearrangement joins TRBV9 to TRBJ2-6, with 11 bases fitting TRBD1. The CDR3 consists of 17 residues. V shed 3 bases, J shed 3 bases, and the junction held 5 bases outside the gene matches. Germline-derived CDR1 and CDR2 are SGDLS and YYNGEE. CDR3 loop: CASSEGQGAGGANVLTF. The DNA of the CDR3 is TGTGCCAGCAGCGAAGGACAGGGGGCGGGTGGGGCCAACGTCCTGACTTTC.

There are a few counts of this clone. Other DNA sequences in the sample encode the same CDR3. The chain recombines TRBV5-1 with TRBJ1-2; 8 bases align to TRBD1. CDR1 SGHRS and CDR2 YFSETQ come from the germline V gene. V lost 2 bases and J lost 8; bases outside the gene matches: 2. CDR3 length equals 12 residues. The DNA of the CDR3 is TGCGCCAGCAGCTTCGACAGGGGCGGCTACACCTTC. Residues: CASSFDRGGYTF.

The gene calls are TRBV5-6 and TRBJ1-2; 8 bases agree with TRBD1. CDR1 SGHDT and CDR2 YYEEEE come from the germline V gene. The CDR3 consists of 14 residues. The V segment lost 5 bases and the J segment 2 bases; nucleotides outside the gene matches: 5. The CDR3 protein is CASRRTGRNYGYTF. CDR3 sequence (DNA): TGTGCCAGCAGAAGGACAGGGCGGAACTATGGCTACACCTTC.

The J gene is TRBJ1-1, the V gene TRBV5-1; weak D call: TRBD1 (5 bases). Germline-derived CDR1 and CDR2 are SGHRS and YFSETQ. Deletions cut 0 bases from V and 4 bases from J, with 10 bases between. This CDR3 is 14 amino acids long. CDR3 bases: TGCGCCAGCAGCTTGGATGTGGGGGGCACTGAAGCTTTCTTT. Protein product: CASSLDVGGTEAFF.

This clone was recorded only once. The CDR3 nucleotides are TGTGCCAGCAGCTTGGGGGCCCCCTACGAGCAGTACTTC. This encodes CASSLGAPYEQYF. The J gene is TRBJ2-7, the V gene TRBV5-5; D unclear. The germline V gene encodes CDR1 SGHKS and CDR2 YYEKEE (reference sequence). This CDR3 comprises 13 residues. Trimming left V 0 bases short and J 2 bases short, with 6 bases between. Looking up the rest from reference TRBV5-5 and TRBJ2-7 gives the full variable domain: DAGVTQSPTHLIKTRGQQVTLRCSPISGHKSVSWYQQVLGQGPQFIFQYYEKEERGRGNFPDRFSARQFPNYSSELNVNALLLGDSALYLCASSLGAPYEQYFGPGTRLTVT.

The genes are TRBV3-1 (or the pseudogene TRBV3-2) and TRBJ2-3; the D gene is possibly TRBD2 (5 bases). Germline V gene data show CDR1 as LGHDT and CDR2 as YNNKEL (reference sequence). This CDR3 has 13 amino acids. Trimming pared 4 bases from V and 0 bases from J, leaving 5 bases between. The CDR3 coding sequence is TGTGCCAGCAGCCGCGGGAGCACAGATACGCAGTATTTT. It codes for CASSRGSTDTQYF.

The V gene is TRBV5-1, the J gene TRBJ1-4; D is ambiguous. The CDR3 has 15 residues. The ends were cut back, 0 bases at V and 7 bases at J, with 13 bases in the middle. Germline V gene data show CDR1 as SGHRS and CDR2 as YFSETQ. The CDR3 reads CASSLVGEEGEKLFF. Here the CDR3 DNA reads TGCGCCAGCAGCTTGGTCGGGGAGGAGGGTGAAAAACTGTTTTTT.

The rearrangement joins TRBV15 to TRBJ1-2; D gene uncertain. Germline assignment: CDR1 LNHNV and CDR2 YYDKDF (reference sequence). The CDR3 runs 17 residues. Between the trimmed V and J ends, which lost 1 base and 1 base, there was a span of 16 bases. CDR3 bases: TGTGCCACCAGCAGAGTCGGGTCAGAGGCCCATAACTATGGCTACACCTTC. Translating it yields CATSRVGSEAHNYGYTF.

This clone was seen only once. DNA of the CDR3: TGCGCCAGCAGCACTGGACAGGGAGTGAACACTGAAGCTTTCTTT. As protein: CASSTGQGVNTEAFF. The chain has TRBV5-1 and TRBJ1-1; 8 bases map to TRBD1. CDR3 length: 15 residues. The V gene end was trimmed by 4 bases and the J gene end by 0 bases; junction bases not matched to a gene: 5. Germline V gene data show CDR1 as SGHRS and CDR2 as YFSETQ.

The chain employs TRBV11-3 and TRBJ2-5, with a tentative D call TRBD2 (7 bases). The germline V and J ends were trimmed by 1 base and 1 base, with 13 bases remaining between them. The CDR3 is made up of 16 amino acids. Germline loops: CDR1 SGHNT, CDR2 YENEEA. The DNA of the CDR3 is TGTGCCAGCAGCTTAGGGGGCGGGGGCCTCCAAGAGACCCAGTACTTC. Translating it yields CASSLGGGGLQETQYF.

This chain connects TRBV30 to TRBJ2-3; D remains unclear. V lost 2 bases and J lost 3, with 9 bases in between. Per germline, CDR1 GTSNPN and CDR2 SVGIG (reference sequence). CDR3 length: 13 residues. CDR3 in DNA: TGTGCCTGGAGTACGGTTTGGACAGATACGCAGTATTTT. Protein product: CAWSTVWTDTQYF.

The V gene is TRBV6-1, the J gene TRBJ1-2; 9 nucleotides match TRBD1. The CDR3 is 15 amino acids. V shed 0 bases, J shed 6 bases, and the junction held 5 bases outside the gene matches. Germline V lookup: CDR1 MNHNS, CDR2 SASEGT. The CDR3 loop reads CASSEAGTGGNGYTF. CDR3 nucleotides: TGTGCCAGCAGTGAAGCGGGCACAGGGGGCAATGGCTACACCTTC.

This clone has a handful of counts. The rearrangement links TRBV19 to TRBJ1-5, with 12 positions matching TRBD1. The V and J ends lost 6 bases and 4 bases, in that order; junction bases with no gene match: 4. CDR3 size: 15 residues. Germline values: CDR1 LNHDA, CDR2 SQIVND (reference sequence). The chain's CDR3 is CASSGTGGANQPQHF. As DNA, the CDR3 is TGTGCCAGTAGCGGGACAGGGGGCGCGAATCAGCCCCAGCATTTT.

The chain carries TRBV9 and TRBJ1-2, with TRBD1 as a possible D gene (5 bases). The CDR3 sequence is 14 residues long. Germline-derived CDR1 and CDR2 are SGDLS and YYNGEE. Trimming pared 0 bases from V and 3 bases from J, leaving 9 bases between. In DNA form, the CDR3 reads TGTGCCAGCAGCGTAGGTAGCAGGGACTATGGCTACACCTTC. Translating gives CASSVGSRDYGYTF.

The rearrangement uses TRBV11-1 and TRBJ1-2, with 8 positions matching TRBD1. After removal of 0 bases from V and 6 bases from J, the junction contained 0 bases not matched to a gene. The CDR3 sequence is 13 residues long. The V gene's germline CDR1 is SGHAT and CDR2 FQDESV (reference sequence). Written as DNA, the CDR3 is TGTGCCAGCAGCTTAGCACAGGGGGATGGCTACACCTTC. This gives the protein CASSLAQGDGYTF.

This chain connects TRBV10-2 to TRBJ2-2; 10 bases map to TRBD1. Germline CDR1 WSHSY, CDR2 SAAADI. The junction had 4 bases not matched to a gene; V was cut back by 6 bases and J by 3 bases. This CDR3 has 15 residues. The CDR3 is CASRRDRGDTGELFF. CDR3 nucleotide sequence: TGCGCCAGCAGGCGGGACAGGGGAGACACCGGGGAGCTGTTTTTT.

V is TRBV18 and J is TRBJ1-5; the D gene is possibly TRBD1 (5 bases). V gave up 6 bases and J gave up 1 base, with 13 bases separating them. The CDR3 contains 15 residues. CDR1 and CDR2 from the germline V gene are KGHSH and LQKENI. CDR3 residues: CASSQKQDSNQPQHF. CDR3 DNA: TGTGCCAGCTCCCAGAAACAGGACAGCAATCAGCCCCAGCATTTT.

This chain uses TRBV19 with TRBJ2-1, with 9 bases fitting TRBD1. The CDR3 extends over 15 amino acids. V lost 5 bases, J lost 4 bases, and 6 bases stayed unmatched. The germline CDR1 and CDR2 sequences are LNHDA and SQIVND (reference sequence). CDR3 in amino acids: CASSGQGRTYNEQFF. CDR3 nucleotide sequence: TGTGCCAGTAGTGGACAGGGGAGAACTTACAATGAGCAGTTCTTC.

The V call is TRBV6-5, the J call TRBJ1-5; D is ambiguous. Germline CDR1 MNHEY, CDR2 SVGAGI. The CDR3 runs 13 residues. Trimming cost V 9 bases and J 1 base, with 10 bases left between them. Written as DNA, the CDR3 is TGTGCCAGTAAAAACTGGAGCAATCAGCCCCAGCATTTT. It translates to CASKNWSNQPQHF.

The chain carries TRBV27 and TRBJ1-6, with a weak D call TRBD1 (6 bases). V lost 6 bases to trimming and J lost 0 bases, with 21 bases between them. CDR1 and CDR2 (germline): MNHEY, SMNVEV (reference sequence). The CDR3 runs 19 residues. The CDR3 loop is CASRSKRDTAISYNSPLHF. The CDR3 DNA follows: TGTGCCAGCAGATCCAAGCGGGACACCGCAATCTCCTATAATTCACCCCTCCACTTT.

The V call is TRBV19, the J call TRBJ2-1; a weak D match, TRBD1 (7 bases). Germline CDR1 and CDR2: LNHDA and SQIVND (reference sequence). Trimming stripped 6 bases from V and 6 bases from J, with 12 bases between. The CDR3 covers 13 residues. Here the CDR3 reads CASSPQGGNEQFF. CDR3 bases: TGTGCCAGTAGCCCCCAGGGGGGCAATGAGCAGTTCTTC.